The 29 T cell receptor beta chains below all came from one sample that was sequenced in a study of OX40 agonist ivuxolimab in advanced cancers. The library was made by the immunoSEQ multiplex PCR assay. The source is immuneACCESS, and TCRdb retained only in-frame sequences with V and J called. Part of the clones is not carried over; for the studies checked, unresolved V genes explain less than half of this, and the remainder is unexplained. The sample table records around 77,000 clones; 65% to 90% of these occur just once. The ten biggest clones cover 0.5% to 0.8% of the sample. The starting material was CD4+ or CD8+ T cells sorted from blood, obtained in a trial of the OX40 agonist ivuxolimab. These receptor sequences come from an adult with an advanced solid tumor such as melanoma, head and neck, liver or kidney cancer.

V gene TRBV6-1 combines with J gene TRBJ1-4; 7 bases match TRBD1. The CDR3 extends over 14 amino acids. The junction had 4 bases not matched to a gene; V was cut back by 6 bases and J by 3 bases. Looked up from germline, CDR1 is MNHNS and CDR2 is SASEGT. The CDR3 reads CASRSRGSNEKLFF. The CDR3, as DNA: TGTGCCAGCAGGTCCAGGGGGTCTAATGAAAAACTGTTTTTT.

The V gene is TRBV10-2, the J gene TRBJ1-5; the D is unclear. The CDR3 is made up of 13 amino acids. Germline CDR1 is WSHSY and CDR2 is SAAADI. V shed 11 bases and J shed 0 bases, with 11 bases lying between them. CDR3: CASRENSNQPQHF. For the CDR3, the DNA is TGCGCCTCAAGGGAGAATAGCAATCAGCCCCAGCATTTT.

The chain combines TRBV5-5 with TRBJ1-5; D gene ambiguous. The V gene lost 5 bases and the J gene lost 2 bases, with 14 bases spanning the gap. The CDR3 contains 15 residues. Germline-derived CDR1 and CDR2 are SGHKS and YYEKEE (reference sequence). CDR3 amino acids: CASRSEGYGNQPQHF. As DNA, the CDR3 is TGTGCCAGCAGGTCCGAGGGTTACGGCAATCAGCCCCAGCATTTT.

The chain is built from TRBV7-2 and TRBJ2-5; 7 bases line up with TRBD1. Germline values: CDR1 SGHTA, CDR2 FQGNSA. This CDR3 comprises 15 residues. V trimming: 2 bases; J trimming: 2 bases; junction bases outside the gene matches: 5. The CDR3 reads CASSLSSGQQETQYF. CDR3 in DNA: TGTGCCAGCAGCTTATCGTCGGGACAGCAAGAGACCCAGTACTTC.

The chain uses TRBV7-8 and TRBJ2-5, with 9 nucleotides matching TRBD1. Germline assignment: CDR1 SGHVS and CDR2 FQNEAQ. Trimming cost V 7 bases and J 5 bases; bases outside gene matches: 14. The CDR3 spans 16 residues. In DNA form, the CDR3 reads TGTGCCAGCACCCCACTCCGGGACAGGGCTATTGAGACCCAGTACTTC. Residues: CASTPLRDRAIETQYF. Variable domain in full (rest from reference TRBV7-8 and TRBJ2-5): GAGVSQSPRYKVAKRGQDVALRCDPISGHVSLFWYQQALGQGPEFLTYFQNEAQLDKSGLPSDRFFAERPEGSVSTLKIQRTQQEDSAVYLCASTPLRDRAIETQYFGPGTRLLVL.

J is TRBJ2-1 and V is TRBV7-8, with 10 positions matching TRBD2. The CDR3 is 16 amino acids. Trimming took 4 bases from V and 2 from J; bases not matched to a gene: 5. Germline lookup yields CDR1 SGHVS and CDR2 FQNEAQ. The CDR3 sequence is CASSSRSGGAYNEQFF. The CDR3 DNA follows: TGTGCCAGCAGCTCTAGGAGCGGGGGGGCCTACAATGAGCAGTTCTTC. Full variable domain (missing parts from reference TRBV7-8 and TRBJ2-1): GAGVSQSPRYKVAKRGQDVALRCDPISGHVSLFWYQQALGQGPEFLTYFQNEAQLDKSGLPSDRFFAERPEGSVSTLKIQRTQQEDSAVYLCASSSRSGGAYNEQFFGPGTRLTVL.

The chain joins TRBV7-2 to TRBJ1-5; D unclear. The CDR3 loop spans 13 amino acids. Trimming shortened V by 5 bases and J by 3 bases, and 8 bases separated the two germline ends. The germline V gene encodes CDR1 SGHTA and CDR2 FQGNSA. This CDR3 is CASSDTINQPQHF. The DNA of the CDR3 is TGTGCCAGCAGCGACACGATCAATCAGCCCCAGCATTTT. Based on the CDR3 plus reference TRBV7-2 and TRBJ1-5, the full variable domain is GAGVSQSPSNKVTEKGKDVELRCDPISGHTALYWYRQSLGQGLEFLIYFQGNSAPDKSGLPSDRFSAERTGGSVSTLTIQRTQQEDSAVYLCASSDTINQPQHFGDGTRLSIL.

The J gene is TRBJ2-7, the V gene TRBV18, with 9 bases identical to TRBD1. Losses at the gene ends were 5 bases for V and 6 bases for J; bases not matched to a gene: 8. Germline V gene data show CDR1 as KGHSH and CDR2 as LQKENI. The CDR3 loop spans 14 amino acids. CDR3 bases: TGTGCCAGCTCAACACGGGACAGGGCTGGCGAGCAGTACTTC. Protein sequence: CASSTRDRAGEQYF.

This rearrangement joins TRBV5-1 to TRBJ1-4; a possible D gene is TRBD1 (5 bases). CDR3 length equals 14 residues. Trimming cost V 4 bases and J 5 bases, with 12 bases left between them. The V gene's germline CDR1 is SGHRS and CDR2 YFSETQ. The CDR3 DNA reads as TGCGCCAGCAGCCATGGGACTGGGAATGAAAAACTGTTTTTT. It is translated as CASSHGTGNEKLFF.

This rearrangement joins TRBV5-1 to TRBJ1-4; TRBD1 agrees at 10 bases. V was clipped by 3 bases and J by 7 bases; unmatched bases: 6. Per the germline V gene, CDR1 is SGHRS and CDR2 is YFSETQ. The CDR3 contains 15 residues. CDR3 in DNA: TGCGCCAGCAGCTGGAGGACAGGGGGAGGTGAAAAACTGTTTTTT. Its translation: CASSWRTGGGEKLFF. Filled out from reference TRBV5-1 and TRBJ1-4, the complete variable domain reads KAGVTQTPRYLIKTRGQQVTLSCSPISGHRSVSWYQQTPGQGLQFLFEYFSETQRNKGNFPGRFSGRQFSNSRSEMNVSTLELGDSALYLCASSWRTGGGEKLFFGSGTQLSVL.

This chain connects TRBV18 to TRBJ2-5; 10 bases are a match to TRBD1. J gave up 4 bases and V 0 bases, and 5 bases lay outside the gene matches. Per germline, CDR1 KGHSH and CDR2 LQKENI. This CDR3 is built from 16 residues. CDR3 DNA: TGTGCCAGCTCACCACCGGGACAGGGGAAAGGAGAGACCCAGTACTTC. This encodes CASSPPGQGKGETQYF.

V usage is TRBV7-2 and J usage is TRBJ2-5; 7 bases agree with TRBD2. Germline CDR1 SGHTA, CDR2 FQGNSA. Trimming at V came to 5 bases and at J to 3 bases, leaving 9 bases not matched to a gene. There are 15 residues in the CDR3. CDR3 DNA: TGTGCCAGCAGCCTTTCAGCGGGGCAAAAAGAGACCCAGTACTTC. It yields the protein CASSLSAGQKETQYF.

The V gene is TRBV19, the J gene TRBJ2-3; 9 bases map to TRBD2. This CDR3 is 16 amino acids long. Per the germline V gene, CDR1 is LNHDA and CDR2 is SQIVND (reference sequence). Germline trimming cut 6 bases from V and 5 bases from J; bases unmatched to any gene: 12. The CDR3 spells CASSLHQAGGGDTQYF. CDR3 in DNA: TGTGCCAGTAGCCTACACCAAGCGGGGGGAGGAGATACGCAGTATTTT.

This clone appeared a single time. CDR3 coding DNA: TGCGCCAGCAGCGTTACAGGGAGGGTTGAGCAGTTCTTC. Residues: CASSVTGRVEQFF. The chain employs TRBV5-1 and TRBJ2-1, with TRBD2 as a possible D gene (7 bases). V was shortened by 4 bases and J by 9 bases, with 14 bases between the two germline ends. The CDR3 is 13 residues long. Germline CDR1 is SGHRS and CDR2 is YFSETQ.

The chain combines TRBV29-1 with TRBJ2-5, with TRBD2 as a possible D gene (6 bases). The CDR3 runs 14 residues. Germline-derived CDR1 and CDR2 are SQVTM and ANQGSEA. V lost 5 bases, J lost 5 bases, and 18 bases lay in between. The chain's CDR3 is CSVSGTASYETQYF. CDR3 DNA: TGCAGCGTTAGTGGGACTGCAAGCTACGAGACCCAGTACTTC.

The chain combines TRBV7-3 with TRBJ1-5; D is unresolved. Germline V lookup: CDR1 SGHTA, CDR2 FQGTGA. The CDR3 contains 19 residues. V gave up 5 bases and J gave up 2 bases, with 25 bases separating them. CDR3 residues: CASSNTVWRPPRCNQPQHF. As DNA, the CDR3 is TGTGCCAGCAGCAACACGGTTTGGCGGCCCCCTCGATGCAATCAGCCCCAGCATTTT.

This chain uses TRBV2 with TRBJ2-2; 10 bases fit TRBD2. This CDR3 has 15 residues. The V gene end was trimmed by 6 bases and the J gene end by 3 bases; junction bases not matched to a gene: 4. The germline gives CDR1 SNHLY, CDR2 FYNNEI. The CDR3 sequence is CASRERGGYTGELFF. In DNA form, the CDR3 reads TGTGCCAGCAGGGAGCGGGGGGGCTACACCGGGGAGCTGTTTTTT.

This sequence joins TRBV25-1 and TRBJ1-1, with TRBD1 identical over 8 bases. With 5 bases clipped from V and 1 base from J, the junction kept 6 bases outside the gene matches. Germline V gene sequence: CDR1 MGHDK, CDR2 SYGVNS. This CDR3 contains 15 residues. For the CDR3, the DNA is TGTGCCAGCAGTAGGCAGGGGGCAGGGAACACTGAAGCTTTCTTT. Amino acids: CASSRQGAGNTEAFF.

The rearrangement links TRBV19 to TRBJ2-5, with D perhaps matching TRBD1 (5 bases). The CDR3 runs to 15 residues. With 7 bases removed from V and 5 bases from J, the gap between germline ends came to 20 bases. Germline assignment: CDR1 LNHDA and CDR2 SQIVND (reference sequence). Here the CDR3 reads CASTLTLRVGETQYF. The CDR3 nucleotides are TGTGCCAGTACTCTAACACTCAGGGTGGGGGAGACCCAGTACTTC.

Here the CDR3 reads CASSLSPGQGYEAFF. The DNA of the CDR3 is TGTGCCAGCAGCTTGTCCCCGGGACAGGGTTATGAAGCTTTCTTT. The rearrangement joins TRBV5-5 to TRBJ1-1; 9 bases are shared with TRBD1. The CDR3 sequence is 15 residues long. V was pared by 1 base and J by 7 bases, with 8 bases of the junction left unmatched. Germline-derived CDR1 and CDR2 are SGHKS and YYEKEE (reference sequence).

The J gene is TRBJ2-3, the V gene TRBV2; D remains unclear. The CDR3 consists of 13 residues. Per germline, CDR1 SNHLY and CDR2 FYNNEI. Trimming stripped 3 bases from V and 1 base from J, with 5 bases between. CDR3 amino acids: CASSDGGTDTQYF. DNA of the CDR3: TGTGCCAGCAGTGATGGTGGCACAGATACGCAGTATTTT.

CDR3 nucleotide sequence: TGTGCCAGCAGTCCACAGGGGGCAAGTTACGAGCAGTACTTC. It yields the protein CASSPQGASYEQYF. This sequence joins TRBV6-6 and TRBJ2-7; the match to TRBD1 covers 9 bases. Trimming at V came to 5 bases and at J to 4 bases, leaving 6 bases not matched to a gene. Germline V gene lookup returns CDR1 MNHNY and CDR2 SVGAGI (reference sequence). The CDR3 runs to 14 residues.

The genes are TRBV9 and TRBJ2-6; D gene unclear. CDR3 length equals 16 residues. Trimming cost V 2 bases and J 0 bases, with 9 bases left between them. Germline V gives CDR1 SGDLS, CDR2 YYNGEE. The CDR3 protein is CASSVTPSSGANVLTF. The CDR3 DNA is TGTGCCAGCAGCGTTACACCGAGCTCTGGGGCCAACGTCCTGACTTTC.

This chain joins TRBV6-6 and TRBJ2-1; possible D gene TRBD1, 5 bases. V lost 6 bases and J lost 10, with 7 bases in between. Per the germline V gene, CDR1 is MNHNY and CDR2 is SVGAGI (reference sequence). The CDR3 spans 10 residues. The DNA for the CDR3 is TGTGCCAGCAGGAAGGGGGAGCAGTTCTTC. Protein product: CASRKGEQFF.

On this clone itself: Since the CDR3 does not end with the conserved phenylalanine or tryptophan, this likely comes from a read error. The DNA is left out, because the CDR3 cannot be placed on it with certainty; the CDR3 is given as TCRdb lists it. V is TRBV5-6 and J is TRBJ1-2. The CDR3 adds up to 12 amino acids, both ends counted. Germline V gene lookup returns CDR1 SGHDT and CDR2 YYEEEE. The CDR3 reads CASSLAARPGVL.

V is TRBV18 and J is TRBJ1-1; no definite D call. There are 15 residues in the CDR3. The germline V and J ends were trimmed by 0 bases and 1 base, with 9 bases remaining between them. Germline CDR1 is KGHSH and CDR2 is LQKENI. The CDR3 bases are TGTGCCAGCTCACCACCGGAAGGTGGGAACACTGAAGCTTTCTTT. As protein: CASSPPEGGNTEAFF. The full variable domain, rest sourced from reference TRBV18 and TRBJ1-1, is NAGVMQNPRHLVRRRGQEARLRCSPMKGHSHVYWYRQLPEEGLKFMVYLQKENIIDESGMPKERFSAEFPKEGPSILRIQQVVRGDSAAYFCASSPPEGGNTEAFFGQGTRLTVV.

The chain combines TRBV6-5 with TRBJ1-2, with unresolved D. CDR3 length equals 14 residues. Trimming removed 5 bases from V and 3 bases from J, with 13 bases in between. Germline loops: CDR1 MNHEY, CDR2 SVGAGI. DNA of the CDR3: TGTGCCAGCAGTCTAGACCCTACGGACTATGGCTACACCTTC. It translates to CASSLDPTDYGYTF.

This chain connects TRBV7-2 to TRBJ2-5; D is possibly TRBD1 (7 bases). Trimming removed 5 bases from V and 5 bases from J, with 18 bases in between. CDR3 length: 15 amino acids. Germline CDR1 and CDR2: SGHTA and FQGNSA. The CDR3 coding sequence is TGTGCCAGCAGCCTGTGGACAGGTGGGAGGGAGACCCAGTACTTC. Its protein is CASSLWTGGRETQYF.

DNA of the CDR3: TGTGCCAGCAGCCCCCCTGGCATTCAAAACACTGAAGCTTTCTTT. Protein: CASSPPGIQNTEAFF. V and J are TRBV7-2 and TRBJ1-1; D unclear. Germline CDR1 SGHTA, CDR2 FQGNSA. The CDR3 spans 15 residues. Trimming cost V 5 bases and J 2 bases, with 15 bases left between them.